These 20 T cell receptor beta chains were all obtained from the same sample, sequenced in a study of CD8 T cells in Susac syndrome. Random hexamers served to reverse transcribe roughly 0.5 to 1 ug RNA. Using its own MiXCR run on the immunoSEQ multiplex PCR reads, TCRdb lists one record per CDR3 protein. The data show around 200,000 distinct CDR3 sequences, around 95% seen once. What was sequenced was CD4+ T cells from PBMCs. The source of these receptors is a human donor with multiple sclerosis.

Here the CDR3 reads CASILDVDEQYF. The CDR3 region has the DNA TGTGCCAGCATTCTAGACGTCGACGAGCAGTACTTC. The chain has TRBV7-3 and TRBJ2-7, with unresolved D. The CDR3 length is 12 residues. V dropped 7 bases and J dropped 5 bases, with 12 bases sitting between them. Germline lookup yields CDR1 SGHTA and CDR2 FQGTGA.

The rearrangement links TRBV20-1 to TRBJ1-6; 7 bases are shared with TRBD1. This CDR3 is built from 14 residues. Germline trimming cut 6 bases from V and 7 bases from J; bases unmatched to any gene: 9. In germline, CDR1 is DFQATT, CDR2 SNEGSKA (reference sequence). CDR3 sequence (DNA): TGCAGTGCCGATCGGGACAGAAGAAATTCACCCCTCCACTTT. The encoded protein is CSADRDRRNSPLHF.

This clonotype was counted between two and nine times. J is TRBJ2-3 and V is TRBV24-1, with D tentatively TRBD2 (6 bases). The CDR3 is made up of 13 amino acids. Germline V lookup: CDR1 KGHDR, CDR2 SFDVKD. V lost 5 bases to trimming and J lost 1 base, with 6 bases between them. The CDR3 protein is CATSGGGTDTQYF. The CDR3 DNA reads TGTGCCACCAGTGGCGGGGGCACAGATACGCAGTATTTT.

This rearrangement joins TRBV11-2 to TRBJ1-2; D might be TRBD1 (5 bases). V lost 6 bases and J 4 bases, leaving 15 bases between the germline ends. Germline assignment: CDR1 SGHAT and CDR2 FQNNGV. The CDR3 is 14 residues long. CDR3 in amino acids: CASSLTGTGYGYTF. Here the CDR3 DNA reads TGTGCCAGCAGTTTAACCGGGACGGGCTATGGCTACACCTTC. The full variable domain, its missing parts supplied by reference TRBV11-2 and TRBJ1-2, is EAGVAQSPRYKIIEKRQSVAFWCNPISGHATLYWYQQILGQGPKLLIQFQNNGVVDDSQLPKDRFSAERLKGVDSTLKIQPAKLEDSAVYLCASSLTGTGYGYTFGSGTRLTVV.

This chain links TRBV27 with TRBJ2-7, with 12 nucleotides matching TRBD1. The CDR3 loop spans 15 amino acids. The germline gives CDR1 MNHEY, CDR2 SMNVEV (reference sequence). V shed 2 bases, J shed 4 bases, and the junction held 3 bases outside the gene matches. CDR3 amino acids: CASSLKGQGAYEQYF. The CDR3 region has the DNA TGTGCCAGCAGTTTAAAGGGACAGGGGGCATACGAGCAGTACTTC.

This chain connects TRBV3-1 to TRBJ2-7, with D uncertain. This CDR3 contains 14 residues. V was cut by 0 bases and J by 2 bases, with 8 bases left in between. Per the germline V gene, CDR1 is LGHDT and CDR2 is YNNKEL (reference sequence). Here the CDR3 reads CASSQDRRPYEQYF. In nucleotides, the CDR3 is TGTGCCAGCAGCCAAGACCGTCGTCCCTACGAGCAGTACTTC.

The chain is built from TRBV29-1 and TRBJ1-1; TRBD1 is a possible D gene (6 bases). The V gene lost 6 bases and the J gene lost 3 bases, with 17 bases spanning the gap. Germline V lookup: CDR1 SQVTM, CDR2 ANQGSEA. CDR3 length: 14 residues. The CDR3 nucleotides are TGCAGCGTGACCGGACAGCTCCTTGACACTGAAGCTTTCTTT. Translating it yields CSVTGQLLDTEAFF.

The chain is built from TRBV12-3 or TRBV12-4 and TRBJ1-2; 7 positions agree with TRBD1. The length of the CDR3 is 14 residues. V was pared by 6 bases and J by 4 bases, with 8 bases of the junction left unmatched. The CDR3 here is CASRGTAWPYGYTF. The CDR3 region has the DNA TGTGCCAGCAGGGGGACAGCATGGCCCTATGGCTACACCTTC.

The chain links TRBV30 to TRBJ1-6, with no clear D. Trimming pared 0 bases from V and 4 bases from J, leaving 4 bases between. Per germline, CDR1 GTSNPN and CDR2 SVGIG (reference sequence). This CDR3 is built from 13 residues. Written as DNA, the CDR3 is TGTGCCTGGAGTGTACGATATAATTCACCCCTCCACTTT. Its translation: CAWSVRYNSPLHF. Full variable domain (remainder filled in from reference TRBV30 and TRBJ1-6): SQTIHQWPATLVQPVGSPLSLECTVEGTSNPNLYWYRQAAGRGLQLLFYSVGIGQISSEVPQNLSASRPQDRQFILSSKKLLLSDSGFYLCAWSVRYNSPLHFGNGTRLTVT.

The V and J genes are TRBV2 and TRBJ2-7, with a tentative D call TRBD1 (5 bases). The CDR3 length is 13 residues. V gave up 4 bases and J gave up 4 bases, with 11 bases separating them. Looked up from germline, CDR1 is SNHLY and CDR2 is FYNNEI. CDR3 nucleotides: TGTGCCAGCAGTGGACAGTCAGGTTACGAGCAGTACGTC. Translating gives CASSGQSGYEQYV.

This chain links TRBV18 with TRBJ1-6, with 8 bases matching TRBD1. Germline values: CDR1 KGHSH, CDR2 LQKENI. The CDR3 extends over 14 amino acids. V shed 4 bases, J shed 9 bases, and the junction held 5 bases outside the gene matches. In DNA, the CDR3 is TGTGCCAGCTCACTGGACAGGGACAGTTCACCCCTCCACTTT. Translation gives CASSLDRDSSPLHF.

J is TRBJ2-1 and V is TRBV13; D unresolved. Germline V gene sequence: CDR1 PRHDT, CDR2 FYEKMQ (reference sequence). This CDR3 has 15 residues. Trimming pared 6 bases from V and 4 bases from J, leaving 16 bases between. This chain's CDR3 is CASRHTRALYNEQFF. The CDR3 region has the DNA TGTGCCAGCAGACACACTCGGGCCCTTTACAATGAGCAGTTCTTC.

The V gene is TRBV4-2, the J gene TRBJ2-1, with 8 bases aligning to TRBD2. The V gene's germline CDR1 is LGHNA and CDR2 YNFKEQ. J gave up 7 bases and V 3 bases, and 8 bases lay outside the gene matches. The CDR3 has 15 amino acids. Here the CDR3 reads CASSHPGGAGNEQFF. The CDR3 DNA follows: TGTGCCAGCAGCCACCCCGGGGGGGCGGGGAATGAGCAGTTCTTC.

This clonotype was counted only a few times. The chain links TRBV7-2 to TRBJ2-6; D is undetermined. The CDR3 contains 14 residues. Germline V CDR1 and CDR2: SGHTA, FQGNSA. Trimming removed 1 base at V and 0 bases at J, with 1 base between. The CDR3 coding sequence is TGTGCCAGCAGCTTAGGCTCTGGGGCCAACGTCCTGACTTTC. Translation: CASSLGSGANVLTF.

This chain joins TRBV6-6 and TRBJ1-2; TRBD1 might be the D (5 bases). The CDR3 spans 16 residues. The V and J ends lost 1 base and 1 base respectively, with 13 bases between them. Looked up from germline, CDR1 is MNHNY and CDR2 is SVGAGI (reference sequence). CDR3: CASSYFGQGYNYGYTF. The CDR3 region has the DNA TGTGCCAGCAGTTACTTTGGCCAGGGCTATAACTATGGCTACACCTTC.

The chain carries TRBV23-1 and TRBJ2-7; D perhaps matches TRBD1 (5 bases). TRBV23-1 is noted as an ORF with a role that remains uncertain. The CDR3 is 14 residues long. Trimming cost V 3 bases and J 4 bases, with 13 bases left between them. In nucleotides, the CDR3 is TGCGCCAGCAGTCAGCGCTGCAGGGCTTACGAGCAGTACTTC. It is translated as CASSQRCRAYEQYF.

The rearrangement uses TRBV3-1 and TRBJ1-1; D remains ambiguous. Trimming removed 0 bases at V and 6 bases at J, with 5 bases between. Germline V lookup: CDR1 LGHDT, CDR2 YNNKEL (reference sequence). CDR3 length equals 12 residues. CDR3: CASSQDGSEAFF. As DNA, the CDR3 is TGTGCCAGCAGCCAAGACGGCTCTGAAGCTTTCTTT. The full variable domain, with the rest looked up from reference TRBV3-1 and TRBJ1-1, is DTAVSQTPKYLVTQMGNDKSIKCEQNLGHDTMYWYKQDSKKFLKIMFSYNNKELIINETVPNRFSPKSPDKAHLNLHINSLELGDSAVYFCASSQDGSEAFFGQGTRLTVV.

CDR3 DNA sequence: TGTGCCAGCAGCCAAGTCGAGGGAACCGAGCAGTACTTC. Amino acids: CASSQVEGTEQYF. This sequence joins TRBV3-1 and TRBJ2-7; perhaps TRBD2 as D (5 bases). Trimming took off 1 base at V and 6 bases at J, with 10 bases between the two ends. Germline V gene sequence: CDR1 LGHDT, CDR2 YNNKEL (reference sequence). The CDR3 is 13 residues long.

The V call is TRBV24-1, the J call TRBJ2-3, with 9 bases fitting TRBD2. V was clipped by 5 bases and J by 4 bases; unmatched bases: 3. The V gene's germline CDR1 is KGHDR and CDR2 SFDVKD. The CDR3 has 14 amino acids. The CDR3 region is CATSVAGEPDTQYF. For the CDR3, the DNA is TGTGCCACCAGTGTAGCGGGGGAACCAGATACGCAGTATTTT.

In nucleotides, the CDR3 is TGTGCCAGCAGCAGGAACAGGCTCATGAACACTGAAGCTTTCTTT. It codes for CASSRNRLMNTEAFF. This chain connects TRBV7-2 to TRBJ1-1; possible D gene TRBD1, 5 bases. The CDR3 has 15 residues. The ends were cut back, 5 bases at V and 0 bases at J, with 13 bases in the middle. The germline CDR1 and CDR2 sequences are SGHTA and FQGNSA.